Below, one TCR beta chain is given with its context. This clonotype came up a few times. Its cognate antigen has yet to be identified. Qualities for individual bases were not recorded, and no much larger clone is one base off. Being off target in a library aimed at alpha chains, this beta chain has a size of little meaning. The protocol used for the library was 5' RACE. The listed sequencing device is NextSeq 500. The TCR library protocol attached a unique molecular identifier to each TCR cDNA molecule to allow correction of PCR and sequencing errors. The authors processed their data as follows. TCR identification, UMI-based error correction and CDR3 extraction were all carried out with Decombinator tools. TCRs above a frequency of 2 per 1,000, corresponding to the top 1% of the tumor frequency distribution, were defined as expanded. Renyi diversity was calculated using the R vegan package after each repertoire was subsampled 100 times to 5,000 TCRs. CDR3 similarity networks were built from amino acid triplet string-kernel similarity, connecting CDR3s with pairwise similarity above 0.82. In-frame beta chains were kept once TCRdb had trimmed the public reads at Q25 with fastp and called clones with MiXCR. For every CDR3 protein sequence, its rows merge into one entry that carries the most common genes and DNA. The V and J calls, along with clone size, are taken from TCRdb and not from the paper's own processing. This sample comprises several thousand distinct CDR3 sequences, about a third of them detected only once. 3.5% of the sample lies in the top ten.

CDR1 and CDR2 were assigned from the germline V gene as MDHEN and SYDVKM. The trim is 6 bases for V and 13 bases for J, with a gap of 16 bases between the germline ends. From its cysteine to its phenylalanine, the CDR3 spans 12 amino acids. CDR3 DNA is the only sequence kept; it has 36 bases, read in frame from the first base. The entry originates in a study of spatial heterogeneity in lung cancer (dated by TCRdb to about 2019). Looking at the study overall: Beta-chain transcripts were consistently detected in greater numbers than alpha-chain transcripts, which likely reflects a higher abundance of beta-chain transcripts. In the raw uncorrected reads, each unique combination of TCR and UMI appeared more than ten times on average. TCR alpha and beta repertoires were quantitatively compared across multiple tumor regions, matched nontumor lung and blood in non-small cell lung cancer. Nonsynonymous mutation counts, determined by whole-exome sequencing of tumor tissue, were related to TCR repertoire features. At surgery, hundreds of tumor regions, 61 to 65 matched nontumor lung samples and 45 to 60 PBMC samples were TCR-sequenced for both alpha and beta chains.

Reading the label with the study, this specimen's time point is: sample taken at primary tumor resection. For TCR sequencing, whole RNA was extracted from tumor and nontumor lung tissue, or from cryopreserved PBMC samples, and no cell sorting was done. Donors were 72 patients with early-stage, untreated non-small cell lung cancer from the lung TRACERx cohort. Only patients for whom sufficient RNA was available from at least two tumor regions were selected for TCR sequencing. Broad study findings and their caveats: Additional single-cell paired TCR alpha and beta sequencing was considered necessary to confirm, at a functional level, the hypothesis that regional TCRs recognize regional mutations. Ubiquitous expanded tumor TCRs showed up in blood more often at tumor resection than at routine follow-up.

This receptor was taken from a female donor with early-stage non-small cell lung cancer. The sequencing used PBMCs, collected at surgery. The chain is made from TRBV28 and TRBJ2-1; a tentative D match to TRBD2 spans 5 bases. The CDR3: CASRGPRDGQFF. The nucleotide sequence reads TGTGCCAGCAGGGGCCCACGGGATGGACAGTTCTTC.